A selection of T cell receptor beta chains follows, all from one sample in a study of cytomegalovirus exposure and HLA in healthy donors. Repertoires were generated with immunoSEQ multiplex PCR, while TCRdb's copy carries only in-frame clones and drops some. The sample has fewer than 200,000 clones, 65% to 85% seen once; the top ten hold about 2.4%. The material sequenced was PBMCs. These receptors all stem from a woman aged 40 to 49 in good health and CMV-seropositive. Both conserved end residues are part of each CDR3. D genes are given only for firm matches. Size is stated for part of the rows, as once, few or many counts, or as a class when the clone is expanded.

J gene: TRBJ1-6; V gene: TRBV27; D gene: NA; clone size: NA; CDR3 DNA: TGTGCCAGCACCACCGGGAGTACTCCTTATAATTCACCCCTCCACTTT; CDR3 protein: CASTTGSTPYNSPLHF
J gene: TRBJ2-5; V gene: TRBV19; D gene: NA; clone size: once; CDR3 DNA: TGTGCCAGTAGTATATCACGGACAGATCAAGAGACCCAGTACTTC; CDR3 protein: CASSISRTDQETQYF
J gene: TRBJ2-2; V gene: TRBV30; D gene: TRBD2; clone size: NA; CDR3 DNA: TGTGCCTCACCTGGGACTAGCGGCACCGGGGAGCTGTTTTTT; CDR3 protein: CASPGTSGTGELFF
J gene: TRBJ2-5; V gene: TRBV10-1; D gene: NA; clone size: NA; CDR3 DNA: TGCGCCAGCAGTGAGTCGTCTGCAGGGATCATAGAGACCCAGTACTTC; CDR3 protein: CASSESSAGIIETQYF
J gene: TRBJ1-4; V gene: TRBV7-9; D gene: TRBD1; clone size: NA; CDR3 DNA: TGTGCCAGCAGCTTAGGCGGACAGGGTTATGAAAAACTGTTTTTT; CDR3 protein: CASSLGGQGYEKLFF
J gene: TRBJ2-2; V gene: TRBV11-2; D gene: TRBD1; clone size: NA; CDR3 DNA: TGTGCCAGCAGCCCGGACAGGGACACCGGGGAGCTGTTTTTT; CDR3 protein: CASSPDRDTGELFF
J gene: TRBJ1-1; V gene: TRBV28; D gene: TRBD1; clone size: NA; CDR3 DNA: TGTGCCAGCAGTTACGGGACAGTCATGAACACTGAAGCTTTCTTT; CDR3 protein: CASSYGTVMNTEAFF
J gene: TRBJ2-5; V gene: TRBV6-1; D gene: NA; clone size: NA; CDR3 DNA: TGTGCCAGCAGTTCGGGCGGGCCCCGGGGGGAGACCCAGTACTTC; CDR3 protein: CASSSGGPRGETQYF
J gene: TRBJ2-7; V gene: TRBV27; D gene: TRBD1; clone size: NA; CDR3 DNA: TGTGCCAGCAGTTTCCCTGAGGACAGGGGCTACGAGCAGTACTTC; CDR3 protein: CASSFPEDRGYEQYF
J gene: TRBJ2-7; V gene: TRBV10-3; D gene: NA; clone size: NA; CDR3 DNA: TGTGCCATCAGTTCCGGGGTAACCTACGAGCAGTACTTC; CDR3 protein: CAISSGVTYEQYF
J gene: TRBJ2-2; V gene: TRBV5-1; D gene: TRBD2; clone size: NA; CDR3 DNA: TGCGCCAGCAGCTTGGATCCCTCCGGGGTAGCGGGGGGGATGAACACCGGGGAGCTGTTTTTT; CDR3 protein: CASSLDPSGVAGGMNTGELFF
J gene: TRBJ2-5; V gene: TRBV13; D gene: NA; clone size: NA; CDR3 DNA: TGTGCCAGCAGCTTAGAGGGGGAGGGTCGGGAGACCCAGTACTTC; CDR3 protein: CASSLEGEGRETQYF
J gene: TRBJ1-2; V gene: TRBV7-9; D gene: NA; clone size: NA; CDR3 DNA: TGTGCCAGCAGCGACACGCGAATTAGCGGGACCGTGAAAGGGGGCTACACCTTC; CDR3 protein: CASSDTRISGTVKGGYTF
J gene: TRBJ2-1; V gene: TRBV4-2; D gene: TRBD2; clone size: NA; CDR3 DNA: TGTGCCAGCACCATTTTAAGTGGCGGGAGCAATGAGCAGTTCTTC; CDR3 protein: CASTILSGGSNEQFF
J gene: TRBJ1-2; V gene: TRBV28; D gene: TRBD1; clone size: NA; CDR3 DNA: TGTGCCAGCAGTTCGGGAGGGGGCTCCGGGACAGGGTTTAACTATGGCTACACCTTC; CDR3 protein: CASSSGGGSGTGFNYGYTF
J gene: TRBJ1-3; V gene: TRBV9; D gene: NA; clone size: NA; CDR3 DNA: TGTGCCAGCAGCGTTGAGGCGCCTCTCTCTGGAAACACCATATATTTT; CDR3 protein: CASSVEAPLSGNTIYF
J gene: TRBJ2-1; V gene: TRBV7-6; D gene: NA; clone size: NA; CDR3 DNA: TGTGCCAGCACCGCGACGGGGGACGGAGGGACCAACAATGAGCAGTTCTTC; CDR3 protein: CASTATGDGGTNNEQFF
J gene: TRBJ2-5; V gene: TRBV28; D gene: NA; clone size: NA; CDR3 DNA: TGTGCCAGCAGTACCCCCCCCCGGGGAACCCAGTACTTC; CDR3 protein: CASSTPPRGTQYF
J gene: TRBJ1-1; V gene: TRBV19; D gene: NA; clone size: once; CDR3 DNA: TGTGCCAGTAGTATCACCTTCCGGGACACGGACACTGAAGCTTTCTTT; CDR3 protein: CASSITFRDTDTEAFF
J gene: TRBJ1-1; V gene: TRBV19; D gene: TRBD1; clone size: NA; CDR3 DNA: TGTGCCAGGGTCAGGGGGCGGATGGCTGAAGCTTTCTTT; CDR3 protein: CARVRGRMAEAFF
J gene: TRBJ1-2; V gene: TRBV29-1; D gene: TRBD1; clone size: NA; CDR3 DNA: TGCAGCGCCACGTCCGGACAGGGCGGCTATGGCTACACCTTC; CDR3 protein: CSATSGQGGYGYTF
J gene: TRBJ2-7; V gene: TRBV30; D gene: NA; clone size: few; CDR3 DNA: TGTGCCTGGAGTTCCGGCTCCTACGAGCAGTACTTC; CDR3 protein: CAWSSGSYEQYF
J gene: TRBJ1-6; V gene: TRBV30; D gene: NA; clone size: NA; CDR3 DNA: TGTGCCTGGAGTGCCTACGAAAGATGGGACACCAGCTCCTATAATTCACCCCTCCACTTT; CDR3 protein: CAWSAYERWDTSSYNSPLHF
J gene: TRBJ2-1; V gene: TRBV20-1; D gene: NA; clone size: few; CDR3 DNA: TGCAGTGCTGGGGGGTTGAATGAGCAGTTCTTC; CDR3 protein: CSAGGLNEQFF
J gene: TRBJ1-5; V gene: TRBV30; D gene: NA; clone size: NA; CDR3 DNA: TGTGCCTGGAGTGTACAGGGAGCTGGGTCTCAGCCCCAGCATTTT; CDR3 protein: CAWSVQGAGSQPQHF
J gene: TRBJ2-1; V gene: TRBV7-7; D gene: TRBD2; clone size: NA; CDR3 DNA: TGTGCCAGCAGCTTAGTGGCGGGGGGTTACAATGAGCAGTTCTTC; CDR3 protein: CASSLVAGGYNEQFF
J gene: TRBJ1-4; V gene: TRBV5-1; D gene: TRBD1; clone size: NA; CDR3 DNA: TGCGCCAGCAGCCGGACAGGGGGTGACGAAAAACTGTTTTTT; CDR3 protein: CASSRTGGDEKLFF
J gene: TRBJ1-5; V gene: TRBV28; D gene: NA; clone size: few; CDR3 DNA: TGTGCCAGCAGGGTAGGGGGGGTGGACAATCAGCCCCAGCATTTT; CDR3 protein: CASRVGGVDNQPQHF